This is a list of T cell receptor beta chains from one sample in a study of blood T cell repertoires in COVID-19. Using immunoSEQ multiplex PCR, the repertoire was profiled, and TCRdb retains in-frame clones only, with some absent. The sample comprises approximately 250,000 clones, about 80% of which are singletons, and 8.6% rests with the top ten. The sequenced sample was peripheral blood. The receptors stem from a human donor in a cohort sampled during active COVID-19. Each CDR3 is given with its conserved first and last residue. D genes are given only for firm matches. The listing skips clone size in some rows; elsewhere it reads once, few, many or a size class.

j_gene	abundance	v_gene	d_gene	CDR3nt	CDR3aa
TRBJ2-2	few	TRBV28	.	TGTGCCAGCAGCACGGACAGAAAGAACACCGGGGAGCTGTTTTTT	CASSTDRKNTGELFF
TRBJ1-3	.	TRBV5-6	.	TGTGCCAGCAGCTTGGTGGCAGATCGAAGCTCTGGAAACACCATATATTTT	CASSLVADRSSGNTIYF
TRBJ2-3	once	TRBV7-2	TRBD1	TGTGCCAGCAGAGCCGGGACAGGGTGGTCGAATACGCAGTATTTT	CASRAGTGWSNTQYF
TRBJ2-3	.	TRBV5-1	TRBD2	TGCGCCAGCAGCCTGGGTACGGGACTAAGGGGAGATACGCAGTATTTT	CASSLGTGLRGDTQYF
TRBJ2-7	once	TRBV9	.	TGTGCCAGCAGCCCGACGCTAGGAGGCGAGCAGTACTTC	CASSPTLGGEQYF
TRBJ1-1	.	TRBV10-2	.	TGCGCCAGCAGTGGAGGCACCAACACTGAAGCTTTCTTT	CASSGGTNTEAFF
TRBJ2-7	.	TRBV5-1	.	TGCGCCAGCAGCTCCGCTGGGCAGGAAGAGAACGAGCAGTACTTC	CASSSAGQEENEQYF
TRBJ1-1	.	TRBV6-2/TRBV6-3	.	TGTGCCAGCAGTTACGGGGGGTTGGACACTGAAGCTTTCTTT	CASSYGGLDTEAFF
TRBJ1-5	.	TRBV19	TRBD1	TGTGCCAGTAGACAACAGGGGGCGCGTCGGAATCAGCCCCAGCATTTT	CASRQQGARRNQPQHF
TRBJ2-7	.	TRBV2	TRBD2	TGTGCCAGCAGCCGAGGGACTAGCGGAGGGGTCTACGAGCAGTACTTC	CASSRGTSGGVYEQYF
TRBJ2-7	once	TRBV18	TRBD1	TGTGCCAGCTCACCCTTAGACAGGGAGAGTTACGAGCAGTACTTC	CASSPLDRESYEQYF
TRBJ2-1	.	TRBV27	TRBD1	TGTGCCAGCAGCCCCCGGGACAGGGGCTACAATGAGCAGTTCTTC	CASSPRDRGYNEQFF
TRBJ2-1	.	TRBV5-1	.	TGCGCCAGCAGCTTGGTAGATGAGCAGTTCTTC	CASSLVDEQFF
TRBJ2-5	.	TRBV18	.	TGTGCCAGCTCCCCGGGACTTGAGGAGACCCAGTACTTC	CASSPGLEETQYF
TRBJ2-1	once	TRBV6-5	.	TGTGCCAGCAGTATGATTAGCGGCCCCTACAATGAGCAGTTCTTC	CASSMISGPYNEQFF
TRBJ2-5	.	TRBV5-1	.	TGCGCCAGCAGCTTGGGGTACAGGGAAGAGACCCAGTACTTC	CASSLGYREETQYF
TRBJ2-1	.	TRBV11-2	TRBD2	TGTGCCAGCAGCGCAGCGGGGGGAAACAATCTTGAGCAGTTCTTC	CASSAAGGNNLEQFF
TRBJ1-5	few	TRBV27	.	TGTGCCAGCAGTTTAACGGCAGGCGGGGGGCAGCCCCAGCATTTT	CASSLTAGGGQPQHF